The 25 T cell receptor beta chains given below trace back to one sample, sequenced in a study of cytomegalovirus exposure and HLA in healthy donors. The method was immunoSEQ multiplex PCR; TCRdb's version includes in-frame clones alone and lacks a portion of them. The sample includes roughly 150,000 clones, 85% to 90% of them seen just once. Material for sequencing was PBMCs. Every receptor here comes from a woman in her late teens or twenties in good health and CMV-seropositive.

V gene TRBV7-6 combines with J gene TRBJ2-1, with a tentative D call TRBD2 (5 bases). The CDR3 covers 16 residues. The germline V and J ends were trimmed by 2 bases and 1 base, with 12 bases remaining between them. From germline, CDR1 is SGHVS and CDR2 FNYEAQ. The CDR3 DNA reads TGTGCCAGCAGCTTAAGGATAGGCGGGTCCTACAATGAGCAGTTCTTC. Translated, it gives CASSLRIGGSYNEQFF.

The CDR3 region is CASSSGSHYNEQFF. The CDR3 DNA reads as TGTGCCAGCAGCAGCGGGAGCCACTACAATGAGCAGTTCTTC. The rearrangement links TRBV2 to TRBJ2-1; 8 nucleotides align to TRBD2. J lost 3 bases, V lost 6 bases, and 4 bases had no gene match. The CDR3 totals 14 residues. CDR1 SNHLY and CDR2 FYNNEI come from the germline V gene.

This chain uses TRBV25-1 with TRBJ1-1; a weak D match, TRBD1 (6 bases). This CDR3 has 15 residues. Trimming removed 3 bases at V and 0 bases at J, with 11 bases between. Germline CDR1 is MGHDK and CDR2 is SYGVNS. CDR3 protein: CASSEGQRMNTEAFF. The CDR3 coding sequence is TGTGCCAGCAGTGAGGGACAACGAATGAACACTGAAGCTTTCTTT.

The rearrangement joins TRBV18 to TRBJ1-1; weak D call: TRBD1 (5 bases). V lost 0 bases and J lost 0, with 5 bases in between. CDR1 and CDR2 from the germline V gene are KGHSH and LQKENI. The CDR3 is 14 amino acids. CDR3 protein: CASSPPGVNTEAFF. The CDR3, as DNA: TGTGCCAGCTCACCACCAGGGGTGAACACTGAAGCTTTCTTT.

The genes are TRBV18 and TRBJ2-7; 7 bases match TRBD1. Germline assignment: CDR1 KGHSH and CDR2 LQKENI. The V gene end was trimmed by 6 bases and the J gene end by 3 bases; junction bases not matched to a gene: 14. The CDR3 is 16 residues long. The CDR3 DNA is TGTGCCAGCTCGCCCGTCCTCGGGACAGTACACTACGAGCAGTACTTC. This encodes CASSPVLGTVHYEQYF.

The chain uses TRBV30 and TRBJ2-7; D perhaps matches TRBD2 (6 bases). This CDR3 spans 14 amino acids. Germline V gives CDR1 GTSNPN, CDR2 SVGIG (reference sequence). Trimming shortened V by 3 bases and J by 1 base, and 13 bases separated the two germline ends. CDR3 bases: TGTGCCTGGAGCTGGGGACTTTTATCCTACGAGCAGTACTTC. Translated: CAWSWGLLSYEQYF.

On this clone itself: Other nucleotide sequences in the sample specify the same CDR3. DNA for the CDR3: TGCGCCAGCAGCTTGGGGTCCGGGGAGCAGTACTTC. It specifies CASSLGSGEQYF. The chain has TRBV5-1 and TRBJ2-7; the D is unclear. The CDR3 runs to 12 residues. Trimming took 0 bases from V and 7 from J, leaving 8 bases between them. The V gene's germline CDR1 is SGHRS and CDR2 YFSETQ. The whole variable domain, remainder taken from reference TRBV5-1 and TRBJ2-7, is KAGVTQTPRYLIKTRGQQVTLSCSPISGHRSVSWYQQTPGQGLQFLFEYFSETQRNKGNFPGRFSGRQFSNSRSEMNVSTLELGDSALYLCASSLGSGEQYFGPGTRLTVT.

This chain links TRBV10-3 with TRBJ2-3, with TRBD2 matching 7 bases. Germline V gene data show CDR1 as ENHRY and CDR2 as SYGVKD. V lost 0 bases, J lost 9 bases, and 12 bases stayed unmatched. This CDR3 spans 16 amino acids. The CDR3 DNA reads as TGTGCCATCAGTGAGTCGCCCCGGACTAGTCGGGGCACGCAGTATTTT. This sequence encodes CAISESPRTSRGTQYF.

About this clone itself: Other DNA sequences in the same sample also yield this CDR3. V usage is TRBV14 and J usage is TRBJ1-2; D unclear. The CDR3 has 13 residues. Trimming pared 2 bases from V and 7 bases from J, leaving 11 bases between. Germline V gene lookup returns CDR1 SGHDN and CDR2 FVKESK. The CDR3 sequence: CASSQSRGSGYTF. The CDR3 DNA sequence: TGTGCCAGCAGCCAAAGTCGGGGTAGTGGCTACACCTTC. The variable domain in full, with the rest retrieved from reference TRBV14 and TRBJ1-2, is EAGVTQFPSHSVIEKGQTVTLRCDPISGHDNLYWYRRVMGKEIKFLLHFVKESKQDESGMPNNRFLAERTGGTYSTLKVQPAELEDSGVYFCASSQSRGSGYTFGSGTRLTVV.

J is TRBJ2-1 and V is TRBV30; 7 bases map to TRBD2. The junction had 8 bases not matched to a gene; V was cut back by 0 bases and J by 0 bases. The CDR3 has 17 residues. The germline V gene encodes CDR1 GTSNPN and CDR2 SVGIG (reference sequence). The CDR3 sequence: CAWSVGLAESSYNEQFF. The CDR3 DNA is TGTGCCTGGAGTGTCGGGCTAGCGGAGAGCTCCTACAATGAGCAGTTCTTC.

The chain has TRBV6-6 and TRBJ1-4; no clear D gene. V lost 2 bases and J 7 bases, leaving 14 bases between the germline ends. The germline V gene encodes CDR1 MNHNY and CDR2 SVGAGI (reference sequence). The CDR3 is 15 amino acids. CDR3: CASSYGLTRSEKLFF. The CDR3 bases are TGTGCCAGCAGTTACGGCCTAACAAGGAGTGAAAAACTGTTTTTT.

The CDR3 nucleotides are TGTGCCAGCAGCTTAGCTGGGGAGGCGGGGAGCAATCAGCCCCAGCATTTT. This translates into CASSLAGEAGSNQPQHF. The chain couples TRBV7-8 to TRBJ1-5; D gene ambiguous. The CDR3 has 17 amino acids. Per the germline V gene, CDR1 is SGHVS and CDR2 is FQNEAQ. Trimming pared 0 bases from V and 1 base from J, leaving 13 bases between.

V is TRBV5-4 and J is TRBJ2-1; 8 bases are shared with TRBD2. With V trimmed by 0 bases and J by 4 bases, 6 bases remained unmatched. In germline, CDR1 is SGHNT, CDR2 YYREEE (reference sequence). This CDR3 spans 16 amino acids. The CDR3 region is CASSLDPGGGYNEQFF. The CDR3 nucleotides read TGTGCCAGCAGCTTGGACCCGGGAGGGGGGTACAATGAGCAGTTCTTC. The full variable domain, its missing parts supplied by reference TRBV5-4 and TRBJ2-1, is ETGVTQSPTHLIKTRGQQVTLRCSSQSGHNTVSWYQQALGQGPQFIFQYYREEENGRGNFPPRFSGLQFPNYSSELNVNALELDDSALYLCASSLDPGGGYNEQFFGPGTRLTVL.

The chain combines TRBV7-2 with TRBJ2-5; TRBD1 matches at 7 bases. This CDR3 spans 16 amino acids. J lost 3 bases, V lost 5 bases, and 12 bases had no gene match. CDR1 SGHTA and CDR2 FQGNSA come from the germline V gene. The CDR3 nucleotides are TGTGCCAGCAGCCACCCTGAGACAGGGTACGAAGAGACCCAGTACTTC. Protein product: CASSHPETGYEETQYF.

The J gene is TRBJ2-7, the V gene TRBV29-1; 10 bases line up with TRBD1. From germline, CDR1 is SQVTM and CDR2 ANQGSEA. The trim removed 5 bases at V and 1 base at J, leaving 5 bases unmatched. The CDR3 is made up of 14 amino acids. The DNA for the CDR3 is TGCAGCGTTACTGGACAGGGGGGATCCTACGAGCAGTACTTC. This gives the protein CSVTGQGGSYEQYF.

This chain's CDR3 is CACQAGILYEQYF. CDR3 bases: TGTGCCTGCCAAGCGGGAATCCTATACGAGCAGTACTTC. This chain links TRBV30 with TRBJ2-7; 7 bases are a match to TRBD2. After removal of 6 bases from V and 4 bases from J, the junction contained 9 bases not matched to a gene. The CDR3 runs 13 residues. Germline V lookup: CDR1 GTSNPN, CDR2 SVGIG (reference sequence).

This sequence joins TRBV10-3 and TRBJ2-1, with a possible D match to TRBD2 (6 bases). In germline, CDR1 is ENHRY, CDR2 SYGVKD. Deletions cut 4 bases from V and 4 bases from J, with 17 bases between. This CDR3 spans 16 amino acids. CDR3 protein: CAISGAGLAIYNEQFF. Written as DNA, the CDR3 is TGTGCCATCAGTGGGGCCGGGCTAGCGATATACAATGAGCAGTTCTTC.

V and J are TRBV28 and TRBJ2-7; 10 nucleotides line up with TRBD1. This CDR3 comprises 15 residues. The junction had 5 bases not matched to a gene; V was cut back by 4 bases and J by 2 bases. In germline, CDR1 is MDHEN, CDR2 SYDVKM. This CDR3 is CASSSLDRGAYEQYF. The CDR3 coding sequence is TGTGCCAGCAGTTCCTTGGACAGGGGGGCCTACGAGCAGTACTTC.

This chain connects TRBV7-2 to TRBJ2-7, with TRBD2 identical over 12 bases. This CDR3 comprises 17 residues. Germline values: CDR1 SGHTA, CDR2 FQGNSA. Losses at the gene ends were 2 bases for V and 2 bases for J; bases not matched to a gene: 7. The chain's CDR3 is CASSLKGTSGHTYEQYF. The CDR3 DNA sequence: TGTGCCAGCAGCTTAAAGGGGACTAGCGGGCACACCTACGAGCAGTACTTC.

The chain uses TRBV5-1 and TRBJ2-7; TRBD2 matches at 8 bases. V gave up 4 bases and J gave up 2 bases; unmatched junction bases: 5. The CDR3 is made up of 14 amino acids. Germline V lookup: CDR1 SGHRS, CDR2 YFSETQ. The CDR3 sequence: CASSLAGGTYEQYF. CDR3 in DNA: TGCGCCAGCAGCCTCGCGGGGGGCACCTACGAGCAGTACTTC.

V and J are TRBV27 and TRBJ2-1; D unclear. The CDR3 is 9 amino acids. In germline, CDR1 is MNHEY, CDR2 SMNVEV (reference sequence). V was cut by 9 bases and J by 13 bases, with 10 bases left in between. CDR3 residues: CARENYQFF. CDR3 bases: TGTGCCAGGGAGAATTACCAGTTCTTC.

This chain's CDR3 is CASRGNSGMGFYDEQFF. CDR3 in DNA: TGTGCCAGCAGGGGAAATAGCGGGATGGGTTTTTATGATGAGCAGTTCTTC. The chain carries TRBV27 and TRBJ2-1, with 8 bases aligning to TRBD2. The ends lost 6 bases at V and 8 bases at J; junction bases unmatched: 18. This CDR3 region has 17 residues. Germline loops: CDR1 MNHEY, CDR2 SMNVEV (reference sequence).

This chain joins TRBV19 and TRBJ2-1; D is possibly TRBD2 (5 bases). The CDR3 covers 13 residues. V gave up 4 bases and J gave up 10 bases, with 14 bases separating them. The germline gives CDR1 LNHDA, CDR2 SQIVND (reference sequence). The CDR3 protein is CASSTSLVFEQFF. The CDR3, as DNA: TGTGCCAGTAGTACCTCACTAGTTTTCGAGCAGTTCTTC.

The CDR3 protein is CASQVGGAGTYEQYF. CDR3 nucleotides: TGTGCCAGTCAAGTAGGGGGGGCAGGGACCTACGAGCAGTACTTC. The rearrangement links TRBV28 to TRBJ2-7; D might be TRBD2 (7 bases). The germline gives CDR1 MDHEN, CDR2 SYDVKM. The CDR3 loop spans 15 amino acids. Trimming cost V 9 bases and J 2 bases, with 20 bases left between them. Looking up the rest from reference TRBV28 and TRBJ2-7 gives the full variable domain: DVKVTQSSRYLVKRTGEKVFLECVQDMDHENMFWYRQDPGLGLRLIYFSYDVKMKEKGDIPEGYSVSREKKERFSLILESASTNQTSMYLCASQVGGAGTYEQYFGPGTRLTVT.

This chain links TRBV2 with TRBJ2-1; 9 bases map to TRBD2. CDR3 length: 13 residues. V gave up 5 bases and J gave up 5 bases; unmatched junction bases: 1. The germline V gene has CDR1 SNHLY and CDR2 FYNNEI. CDR3 DNA sequence: TGTGCCAGCAGTCTAGCGGGACACAATGAGCAGTTCTTC. As protein: CASSLAGHNEQFF.